This entry describes one T cell receptor beta chain. Its recognized antigen is unknown. Base qualities are missing; no much larger clone stands one base away. The CDR3 regions of human TCRbeta chains were analyzed by immunosequencing. The study's own analysis went as follows. TCRs in the repertoires were matched against a reference library of SARS-CoV-2-specific TCRs that had been generated with the MIRA antigen-specificity platform. Breadth meant the fraction of unique TCRs that were SARS-CoV-2-associated, whereas depth meant the fraction of total T cells that were SARS-CoV-2-associated. Each spike-specific TCR was assigned to its reactive spike region and to a CD4 or CD8 class using the MIRA data. Log10-transformed breadth and depth values were compared by one-way ANOVA with Sidak's multiple comparisons tests. TCRdb took this table from immuneACCESS and kept in-frame rearrangements with V and J called. Such tables lack part of the clones; where checked against another copy, unresolved V genes explain under half of the gap, and the rest is unexplained. V and J calls and clone size are given by that table; D and trimming were obtained from the DNA. This sample comprises over 120,000 clones, more than 85% of them detected only once. The biggest ten clones account for around 12% of the sample.

V is clipped by 3 bases and J by 4 bases, and the sequence between their germline boundaries is 16 bases long. Spanning cysteine to phenylalanine, the CDR3 consists of 16 amino acids. The read is trimmed to its CDR3 DNA, 48 bases read in frame from base 1. Taken from the germline V gene (reference sequence), the CDR1 and CDR2 loops are LNHNV and YYDKDF. The data were obtained in a study of T cell responses to AZD1222 COVID-19 vaccine (dated by TCRdb to about 2021). Broadly, across the study: A total of just over 230 trial participants underwent TCR sequencing, of whom 200 to 220 had received two doses of AZD1222 and about 26 had received two doses of the MenACWY control vaccine. Trial participants were enrolled into age subgroups of 18-55, 56-69 and 70-plus years, which contained roughly 150, 30 and 60 TCR-sequenced participants, respectively. Study-wide conclusions, independent of this receptor: After two AZD1222 doses, both the breadth and the depth of spike-specific TCRs were significantly higher than at day 0 and than in MenACWY recipients. Reportedly, close to half of the unique spike-specific TCRs recognized epitopes lying outside the regions that are mutated in the B.1.351 and B.1.1.7 variants. Conclusions about previously exposed vaccinees are limited, since just six or seven AZD1222 recipients were seropositive for SARS-CoV-2 at baseline. Because no samples from the day 14 peak response were available, repertoires could be characterized only after the peak T cell response. Participants were mostly white British, with more females than males. The authors suggested clonal diversity may have been underestimated. The vaccine-associated CD4 TCRs covered the entire spike protein, and the dominant responses fell in regions 160-218 and 743-854. In the small 56-69-year group, the increase in depth fell short of significance, most likely because of low power.

The time point label corresponds to: sample from adult after SARS-CoV-2 infection, after symptom onset. Two convalescent COVID-19 patients, sampled after symptom onset from adults with prior SARS-CoV-2 infection, were also TCR-sequenced for comparison. This material consisted of peripheral blood, taken after recovery from COVID-19. Recombination joined TRBV15 with TRBJ2-1, with the D gene not clear enough to name. This clonotype was obtained from an adult who had recovered from COVID-19. The sequenced DNA is TGTGCCACCAGCAGGTTTGGAGAGGTCTCGTACAATGAGCAGTTCTTC. Its coded protein is CATSRFGEVSYNEQFF. With all but the CDR3 taken from the reference TRBV15 and TRBJ2-1 genes, the full variable domain is: DAMVIQNPRYQVTQFGKPVTLSCSQTLNHNVMYWYQQKSSQAPKLLFHYYDKDFNNEADTPDNFQSRRPNTSFCFLDIRSPGLGDTAMYLCATSRFGEVSYNEQFFGPGTRLTVL.